Following are 22 T cell receptor beta chains from one sample sequenced in a study of vaccination and CD4 T cells after COVID-19. Their target antigens are unknown. This sample's treatment: approximately nine-day PBMC culture with coronavirus spike peptide pools or control peptides (ViraFEST assay). Sequenced with the Oncomine TCR Beta short-read assay was DNA taken from cultured CD4+ T cells. TCRdb passed the PCR reads through MiXCR, listing each CDR3 protein once. The table includes around 10,000 distinct CDR3 sequences, approximately 52% detected once. Input material: CD4+ T cells from blood, cultured in vitro. These TCRs come from a human donor who had recovered from COVID-19.

This clonotype was detected only a few times. V and J are TRBV12-5 and TRBJ1-2, with no clear D. This CDR3 spans 14 amino acids. Between the trimmed V and J ends, which lost 0 bases and 2 bases, there was a span of 7 bases. Germline-derived CDR1 and CDR2 are LGHNT and FRNRAP. This CDR3 reads CASGLVGRNYGYTF. CDR3 sequence (DNA): TGTGCTAGTGGTTTGGTAGGGCGGAACTATGGCTACACCTTC.

The chain recombines TRBV7-2 with TRBJ1-1; no clear D. Trimming took off 3 bases at V and 1 base at J, with 9 bases between the two ends. The CDR3 sequence is 14 residues long. Germline values: CDR1 SGHTA, CDR2 FQGNSA. CDR3 DNA: TGTGCCAGCAGCTTTACTTCAGCGAACACTGAAGCTTTCTTT. It translates to CASSFTSANTEAFF.

J is TRBJ2-2 and V is TRBV6-4; D is ambiguous. Germline loops: CDR1 MRHNA, CDR2 SNTAGT. V was shortened by 5 bases and J by 0 bases, with 7 bases between the two germline ends. CDR3 length: 14 residues. The CDR3 DNA reads as TGTGCCAGCAGTCTGGAGTCGAACACCGGGGAGCTGTTTTTT. It codes for CASSLESNTGELFF.

The V call is TRBV11-1, the J call TRBJ1-3; D is unresolved. The CDR3 length is 13 residues. Germline V gene data show CDR1 as SGHAT and CDR2 as FQDESV (reference sequence). Trimming took 5 bases from V and 4 from J, leaving 9 bases between them. This CDR3 reads CASSQEAGNTIYF. The CDR3 DNA reads as TGTGCCAGCAGCCAGGAGGCGGGAAACACCATATATTTT. The full variable domain, its missing parts supplied by reference TRBV11-1 and TRBJ1-3, is EAEVAQSPRYKITEKSQAVAFWCDPISGHATLYWYRQILGQGPELLVQFQDESVVDDSQLPKDRFSAERLKGVDSTLKIQPAELGDSAMYLCASSQEAGNTIYFGEGSWLTVV.

V and J are TRBV7-9 and TRBJ2-5; TRBD2 might be the D (5 bases). The CDR3 has 15 residues. V shed 0 bases and J shed 2 bases, with 10 bases lying between them. Germline V gene data show CDR1 as SEHNR and CDR2 as FQNEAQ (reference sequence). The CDR3 reads CASSLALTGQETQYF. DNA of the CDR3: TGTGCCAGCAGCTTAGCGTTGACGGGACAAGAGACCCAGTACTTC.

The chain combines TRBV6-5 with TRBJ2-2, with a tentative D call TRBD2 (6 bases). V lost 3 bases, J lost 6 bases, and 20 bases lay in between. This CDR3 spans 17 amino acids. Germline CDR1 reads MNHEY; CDR2 reads SVGAGI. In DNA, the CDR3 is TGTGCCAGCAGTTATTCCCCGCGAAGGAGGGGCCCCGGGGAGCTGTTTTTT. It encodes CASSYSPRRRGPGELFF.

This clonotype was observed a handful of times. The chain recombines TRBV18 with TRBJ2-7, with D maybe TRBD1 (6 bases). The CDR3 covers 15 residues. Germline V CDR1 and CDR2: KGHSH, LQKENI. The germline V and J ends were trimmed by 5 bases and 6 bases, with 20 bases remaining between them. The CDR3 nucleotides are TGTGCCAGCTCAGTTGAACAGGGAATTAGGTTCGAGCAGTACTTC. Its translation: CASSVEQGIRFEQYF.

The J gene is TRBJ1-1, the V gene TRBV6-5; D call uncertain. The V end lost 0 bases, the J end lost 1 base, and 15 bases lay between the germline ends. The germline gives CDR1 MNHEY, CDR2 SVGAGI. The CDR3 runs to 17 residues. CDR3 region: CASSYSGSSIPNTEAFF. The CDR3 DNA follows: TGTGCCAGCAGTTACTCGGGCTCCTCAATACCGAACACTGAAGCTTTCTTT.

This clonotype was seen more than once but under ten times. The V and J genes are TRBV12-3 or TRBV12-4 and TRBJ2-5; D not certain. The CDR3 runs to 9 residues. The V end was cut by 8 bases, the J end by 4 bases, with 2 bases between. The CDR3, as DNA: TGTGCCAGCGGAGAGACCCAGTACTTC. It is translated as CASGETQYF.

There are a few counts of this clonotype. This chain links TRBV7-2 with TRBJ1-1; D gene uncertain. Trimming removed 1 base from V and 1 base from J, with 4 bases in between. The CDR3 sequence is 13 residues long. CDR1 SGHTA and CDR2 FQGNSA come from the germline V gene. The chain's CDR3 is CASSLGANTEAFF. The DNA of the CDR3 is TGTGCCAGCAGCTTAGGGGCGAACACTGAAGCTTTCTTT.

V usage is TRBV20-1 and J usage is TRBJ2-1; a possible D gene is TRBD1 (6 bases). CDR1 is DFQATT, CDR2 SNEGSKA, per germline (reference sequence). This CDR3 is built from 14 residues. Deletions cut 3 bases from V and 7 bases from J, with 16 bases between. The CDR3 is CSASIVRGGNEQFF. DNA of the CDR3: TGCAGTGCTAGTATCGTCAGGGGTGGGAATGAGCAGTTCTTC.

V and J are TRBV2 and TRBJ2-2; 8 positions agree with TRBD2. J gave up 6 bases and V 3 bases, and 6 bases lay outside the gene matches. This CDR3 region has 15 residues. Germline CDR1 SNHLY, CDR2 FYNNEI. CDR3 coding DNA: TGTGCCAGCAGTGACGATCGGGGGGGCGCCGGGGAGCTGTTTTTT. It yields the protein CASSDDRGGAGELFF. The entire variable domain, with the rest obtained from reference TRBV2 and TRBJ2-2, is as follows: EPEVTQTPSHQVTQMGQEVILRCVPISNHLYFYWYRQILGQKVEFLVSFYNNEISEKSEIFDDQFSVERPDGSNFTLKIRSTKLEDSAMYFCASSDDRGGAGELFFGEGSRLTVL.

This chain uses TRBV7-2 with TRBJ2-7; 7 bases are a match to TRBD2. V lost 1 base and J lost 5; bases outside the gene matches: 5. Germline V gives CDR1 SGHTA, CDR2 FQGNSA. CDR3 length equals 14 residues. The CDR3: CASSLVGGRDEQYF. CDR3 nucleotides: TGTGCCAGCAGCTTAGTAGGCGGGAGAGACGAGCAGTACTTC.

The chain is built from TRBV28 and TRBJ2-3; 7 bases align to TRBD2. J gave up 8 bases and V 5 bases, and 13 bases lay outside the gene matches. The germline CDR1 and CDR2 sequences are MDHEN and SYDVKM. The CDR3 totals 15 residues. In DNA, the CDR3 is TGTGCCAGCAGTCCGGGAGGAAATAGTCGTGGTACGCAGTATTTT. It translates to CASSPGGNSRGTQYF.

The rearrangement joins TRBV29-1 to TRBJ2-1, with 9 nucleotides matching TRBD1. V lost 7 bases, J lost 8 bases, and 3 bases stayed unmatched. The CDR3 extends over 11 amino acids. CDR1 is SQVTM and CDR2 is ANQGSEA in the germline V gene. As DNA, the CDR3 is TGCAGCGCCCGACAGGGGGATGAGCAGTTCTTC. Protein sequence: CSARQGDEQFF.

The CDR3 coding sequence is TGCAGTGCTAGACACGGAATTACAGATACGCAGTATTTT. Translating it yields CSARHGITDTQYF. The rearrangement uses TRBV20-1 and TRBJ2-3; no clear D gene. CDR1 is DFQATT, CDR2 SNEGSKA, per germline (reference sequence). The CDR3 is 13 amino acids. V shed 2 bases and J shed 3 bases, with 9 bases lying between them.

The gene calls are TRBV19 and TRBJ1-1; D uncertain. V gave up 1 base and J gave up 1 base, with 10 bases separating them. CDR3 length: 15 residues. CDR1 and CDR2 (germline): LNHDA, SQIVND (reference sequence). The CDR3 loop is CASSIGGQRNTEAFF. The DNA for the CDR3 is TGTGCCAGTAGTATAGGTGGCCAAAGGAACACTGAAGCTTTCTTT.

The chain carries TRBV6-5 and TRBJ2-4; D is unclear. The CDR3 consists of 13 residues. The V and J ends lost 2 bases and 4 bases respectively, with 6 bases between them. The germline gives CDR1 MNHEY, CDR2 SVGAGI. This CDR3 is CASSYNGKNIQYF. The CDR3 region has the DNA TGTGCCAGCAGTTACAATGGAAAAAACATTCAGTACTTC.

The CDR3: CSARALAGGYEQYF. For the CDR3, the DNA is TGCAGTGCTAGAGCGCTAGCGGGGGGCTACGAGCAGTACTTC. The chain links TRBV20-1 to TRBJ2-7, with 11 nucleotides matching TRBD2. V gave up 1 base and J gave up 3 bases; unmatched junction bases: 2. This CDR3 contains 14 residues. Germline loops: CDR1 DFQATT, CDR2 SNEGSKA (reference sequence).

This clonotype appeared a few times. The chain recombines TRBV7-2 with TRBJ2-5, with 7 bases identical to TRBD2. Germline V gives CDR1 SGHTA, CDR2 FQGNSA. The CDR3 loop spans 14 amino acids. V lost 2 bases, J lost 4 bases, and 4 bases stayed unmatched. As DNA, the CDR3 is TGTGCCAGCAGCTTATGGTGGGAGGGAGAGACCCAGTACTTC. Translating it yields CASSLWWEGETQYF. The entire variable domain, with the rest obtained from reference TRBV7-2 and TRBJ2-5, is as follows: GAGVSQSPSNKVTEKGKDVELRCDPISGHTALYWYRQSLGQGLEFLIYFQGNSAPDKSGLPSDRFSAERTGGSVSTLTIQRTQQEDSAVYLCASSLWWEGETQYFGPGTRLLVL.

This chain joins TRBV30 and TRBJ2-6; 7 bases fit TRBD1. Germline-derived CDR1 and CDR2 are GTSNPN and SVGIG (reference sequence). The length of the CDR3 is 20 residues. With 2 bases clipped from V and 0 bases from J, the junction kept 16 bases outside the gene matches. The CDR3 spells CAWSRSLGQRFSSGANVLTF. For the CDR3, the DNA is TGTGCCTGGAGTAGGTCCTTGGGACAGAGGTTTTCCTCTGGGGCCAACGTCCTGACTTTC.

CDR3: CASSLPPSETQYF. The CDR3 DNA reads as TGCGCCAGCAGCCTTCCCCCTAGCGAGACCCAGTACTTC. The V and J genes are TRBV4-1 and TRBJ2-5; weak D call: TRBD2 (5 bases). This CDR3 region has 13 residues. V was cut by 4 bases and J by 5 bases, with 11 bases left in between. CDR1 is MGHRA and CDR2 is YSYEKL in the germline V gene.